This T cell receptor beta chain was recorded in a study of T cell clonality in common variable immunodeficiency. CVID and control samples used equivalent genomic DNA input. Profiled with immunoSEQ multiplex PCR; TCRdb holds only in-frame clones, not every one. The sample includes some 45,000 clones, none of them occurring once. The study, taken as a whole, reports: Compared with healthy controls, CVID subjects showed increased TCRbeta clonality, mostly in about a third.

This clone was detected only a few times. Antigen unknown. The read terminates 3 residues before the CDR3 end, so the remaining end is supplied by the germline J gene. The same CDR3 arises from other DNA sequences in this sample as well. The germline V gene has CDR1 KGHSH and CDR2 LQKENI. V shed 0 bases and J 5 bases; nucleotides not matched to a gene: 14. The CDR3 spans 18 residues. Each donor provided roughly 4.5 to 8 ml of heparinized whole blood. Sequenced material: peripheral blood mononuclear cells. The V gene is TRBV18, the J gene TRBJ1-1, with 8 bases lining up with TRBD1. The sequence was obtained from a person between 18 and 70 years old in good health. CDR3 DNA, as far as it was read: TGTGCCAGCTCACCACCGACGGGACAGGTCGGAGACCGAACTGAA. Amino acid sequence: CASSPPTGQVGDRTE. The whole CDR3 sequence reads CASSPPTGQVGDRTEAFF.